This T cell receptor beta chain was recorded in a study of blood T cell repertoires in COVID-19. The data were produced by immunoSEQ multiplex PCR, yet TCRdb's version contains in-frame clones alone and is incomplete. The sample includes 300,000 to 400,000 clones, more than 85% of them seen just once. From germline, CDR1 is SGHAT and CDR2 FQNNGV. The CDR3 runs 14 residues. V was shortened by 7 bases and J by 10 bases, with 22 bases between the two germline ends. The receptor comes from a woman younger than 45 who had been exposed to COVID-19. The V and J genes are TRBV11-2 and TRBJ2-5; perhaps TRBD2 as D (5 bases). The sequencing input was PBMCs or T cells enriched from blood (not recorded which). The CDR3 region is CASKVGAPRVGQYF. CDR3 in DNA: TGTGCCAGCAAAGTAGGCGCCCCGAGGGTGGGCCAGTACTTC.